These T cell receptor beta chains were read from a single sample in a study of cytomegalovirus exposure and HLA in healthy donors. TCRdb's copy holds only in-frame clones and misses some; the assay was immunoSEQ multiplex PCR. Among 120,000 or so clones listed, more than 60% were seen once. Sample: PBMCs. The receptor set was obtained from a woman aged 50 to 65 in good health and CMV-seropositive. Both conserved end residues are part of each CDR3.

V gene: TRBV12-5
J gene: TRBJ2-3
CDR3 protein: CASGLGRGAEDTQYF

V gene: TRBV7-3
J gene: TRBJ2-3
CDR3 protein: CASSLTSYTDTQYF

V gene: TRBV30
J gene: TRBJ1-2
CDR3 protein: CAWTPQDRDGYTF

V gene: TRBV2
J gene: TRBJ2-7
CDR3 protein: CASSDQGLKDEQYF

V gene: TRBV11-3
J gene: TRBJ2-7
CDR3 protein: CASSRTGSEQYF

V gene: TRBV19
J gene: TRBJ2-3
CDR3 protein: CASSIDGTGPDTQYF

V gene: TRBV2
J gene: TRBJ2-1
CDR3 protein: CASTAGPYNEQFF

V gene: TRBV20-1
J gene: TRBJ1-5
CDR3 protein: CSASDFQPQHF

V gene: TRBV15
J gene: TRBJ2-5
CDR3 protein: CATSSSPQGLETQYF

V gene: TRBV6-5
J gene: TRBJ1-5
CDR3 protein: CASSYTGGQPQHF

V gene: TRBV4-3
J gene: TRBJ2-7
CDR3 protein: CASSQDLGSSYEQYF

V gene: TRBV5-1
J gene: TRBJ2-5
CDR3 protein: CASSLGLAGGGETQYF

V gene: TRBV5-5
J gene: TRBJ2-5
CDR3 protein: CASSWWGSGPQETQYF

V gene: TRBV9
J gene: TRBJ1-1
CDR3 protein: CASSVSGETEAFF

V gene: TRBV5-1
J gene: TRBJ2-6
CDR3 protein: CASTIRDSHLLPGANVLTF

V gene: TRBV11-3
J gene: TRBJ2-1
CDR3 protein: CASSLDLGGGAVEQFF

V gene: TRBV9
J gene: TRBJ2-2
CDR3 protein: CASSPRGDQNTGELFF

V gene: TRBV5-6
J gene: TRBJ2-5
CDR3 protein: CASSPDQETQYF

V gene: TRBV7-8
J gene: TRBJ1-1
CDR3 protein: CASSLANRGLNTEAFF

V gene: TRBV2
J gene: TRBJ2-5
CDR3 protein: CASSVRVLNQETQYF

V gene: TRBV7-3
J gene: TRBJ2-2
CDR3 protein: CASSLSAAGHGELFF

V gene: TRBV5-6
J gene: TRBJ2-3
CDR3 protein: CASSGTSGGARDTQYF

V gene: TRBV18
J gene: TRBJ1-2
CDR3 protein: CASSPRTGAGNGYTF

V gene: TRBV5-1
J gene: TRBJ1-3
CDR3 protein: CASSLGQGNTIYF

V gene: TRBV7-2
J gene: TRBJ1-2
CDR3 protein: CASSRTGAFYGYTF

V gene: TRBV2
J gene: TRBJ1-4
CDR3 protein: CASSEAKPGQTEKLFF

V gene: TRBV2
J gene: TRBJ2-1
CDR3 protein: CASSVGAREQFF

V gene: TRBV7-9
J gene: TRBJ1-2
CDR3 protein: CASSFHLPGQGGYGYTF

V gene: TRBV7-3
J gene: TRBJ2-3
CDR3 protein: CASSSSPLGGTDTQYF

V gene: TRBV29-1
J gene: TRBJ2-7
CDR3 protein: CSVATTGVEQYF

V gene: TRBV5-5
J gene: TRBJ2-6
CDR3 protein: CASSAVGDSGANVLTF

V gene: TRBV7-2
J gene: TRBJ2-1
CDR3 protein: CASSLVTGAYNEQFF

V gene: TRBV5-1
J gene: TRBJ2-3
CDR3 protein: CASSLLREPSTDTQYF

V gene: TRBV9
J gene: TRBJ2-1
CDR3 protein: CASTLEGAGSSYNEQFF

V gene: TRBV5-1
J gene: TRBJ2-5
CDR3 protein: CASSLGGPGQGYETQYF

V gene: TRBV7-2
J gene: TRBJ1-2
CDR3 protein: CASSLTGAGGSYGYTF

V gene: TRBV7-8
J gene: TRBJ2-1
CDR3 protein: CASSLAGGGSEQFF

V gene: TRBV19
J gene: TRBJ2-3
CDR3 protein: CASSMPPGGKIGTDTQYF

V gene: TRBV27
J gene: TRBJ1-2
CDR3 protein: CARLTGANYGYTF

V gene: TRBV6-5
J gene: TRBJ1-1
CDR3 protein: CASSSTGGSAEAFF